This TCR beta chain was found in a study of T cells in Graves' hyperthyroidism and ophthalmopathy. The CDR3 loop spans 13 amino acids. Per germline, CDR1 DFQATT and CDR2 SNEGSKA (reference sequence). Trimming took 8 bases from V and 3 from J, leaving 16 bases between them. This clonotype was recorded many times. The investigators amplified TCR beta CDR3 regions from RNA transcripts. In the first-round RT-PCR of the TCR CDR3, the HTBI primer set was used. Via MiXCR, TCRdb re-called the multiplex PCR reads, giving one row per CDR3 protein. The sample holds hundreds of thousands of distinct CDR3 sequences, around 15% seen once.

The receptor's source is a woman in her thirties or forties with Graves' ophthalmopathy. Sample: blood. The chain joins TRBV20-1 to TRBJ1-1; weak D call: TRBD1 (5 bases). CDR3 amino acids: CSQRGLYDTEAFF. The CDR3 DNA sequence: TGCAGTCAGAGGGGACTTTACGACACTGAAGCTTTCTTT.